This T cell receptor beta chain was identified during a study of T-cell reconstitution after alpha-beta-depleted transplantation in children. The study's findings and limits: By one year post-transplant, T-cell counts and diversity largely arose from T cells that were newly produced. Approximately two months post-transplant, alpha-beta T cells reportedly originated from several hundred expanded graft clones. The high TCRbeta diversity at day 60 in some patients came from surviving recipient T cells and thymic progenitors.

The authors prepared the TCRbeta library with unique molecular identifiers. One entry per CDR3 protein, called by TCRdb with MiXCR from the PCR reads. The profile shows 350,000 to 500,000 distinct CDR3 sequences, about 40% of them singletons. The CDR3 spans 17 residues. Unmatched junction bases numbered 9, after V lost 4 bases and J lost 2 bases. As concerns this clonotype: Its antigen is not identified.

This TCR was sampled from a girl aged 2 to 9 with aplastic anemia, due to receive a stem cell transplant. The gene calls are TRBV12-3 or TRBV12-4 and TRBJ2-5; 11 bases are shared with TRBD1. Sequenced here: PBMCs, sampled before TCRalphabeta/CD19-depleted stem cell transplant. The CDR3 region is CASSSPGQGGKQETQYF. DNA of the CDR3: TGTGCCAGCAGTTCCCCGGGACAGGGGGGGAAACAAGAGACCCAGTACTTC.